The 10 T cell receptor beta chains listed next were all sequenced from one sample in a study of cytomegalovirus exposure and HLA in healthy donors. PCR primers comprised 60 Vbeta and 13 Jbeta primers. The protocol was immunoSEQ multiplex PCR, while the TCRdb copy is restricted to in-frame clones and leaves out a portion. The sample lists roughly 120,000 clones, roughly 80% occurring once. The source material was PBMCs. The receptor source for this set is a man aged 30-40 years in good health and CMV-seronegative.

This clone was recorded only once. The chain combines TRBV6-1 with TRBJ2-7; TRBD1 matches at 7 bases. After removal of 6 bases from V and 0 bases from J, the junction contained 5 bases not matched to a gene. This CDR3 is built from 14 residues. CDR1 is MNHNS, CDR2 SASEGT, per germline. The CDR3 bases are TGTGCCAGCAGAACGGGACAGTACTCCTACGAGCAGTACTTC. Protein sequence: CASRTGQYSYEQYF.

This clone was found once. This sequence joins TRBV2 and TRBJ2-7, with D tentatively TRBD2 (5 bases). The CDR3 extends over 14 amino acids. The ends were cut back, 1 base at V and 2 bases at J, with 9 bases in the middle. The germline V gene encodes CDR1 SNHLY and CDR2 FYNNEI. CDR3 nucleotide sequence: TGTGCCAGCAGTGAAGGCACCGGGGCCTACGAGCAGTACTTC. It yields the protein CASSEGTGAYEQYF.

The gene calls are TRBV29-1 and TRBJ2-1, with 7 bases lining up with TRBD2. CDR1 is SQVTM and CDR2 is ANQGSEA in the germline V gene. V lost 8 bases and J lost 2; bases outside the gene matches: 12. The length of the CDR3 is 15 residues. CDR3: CSLSGGRAAYNEQFF. The CDR3 nucleotides are TGCAGCCTAAGTGGGGGGAGGGCCGCCTACAATGAGCAGTTCTTC.

The genes are TRBV19 and TRBJ2-7, with D perhaps TRBD2 (6 bases). The CDR3 extends over 15 amino acids. V dropped 3 bases and J dropped 0 bases, with 12 bases sitting between them. Per germline, CDR1 LNHDA and CDR2 SQIVND (reference sequence). The CDR3 loop reads CASSIRGTPSYEQYF. As DNA, the CDR3 is TGTGCCAGTAGTATCCGCGGGACCCCCTCCTACGAGCAGTACTTC.

The genes are TRBV4-1 and TRBJ2-3, with TRBD1 as a possible D gene (6 bases). Germline loops: CDR1 MGHRA, CDR2 YSYEKL. The CDR3 consists of 16 residues. V lost 0 bases, J lost 0 bases, and 10 bases lay in between. The CDR3 spells CASSQDWDTSTDTQYF. In DNA form, the CDR3 reads TGCGCCAGCAGCCAAGATTGGGACACCAGCACAGATACGCAGTATTTT.

In this sample, this clone turned up a few times. The V and J genes are TRBV6-5 and TRBJ1-1, with 11 bases identical to TRBD1. The CDR3 runs 14 residues. With V trimmed by 6 bases and J by 4 bases, 4 bases remained unmatched. Germline V gives CDR1 MNHEY, CDR2 SVGAGI. The CDR3 loop reads CASRDGTGGTEAFF. The DNA for the CDR3 is TGTGCCAGCAGGGACGGGACAGGGGGCACTGAAGCTTTCTTT.

This clone was seen once. CDR3 DNA sequence: TGCGCCAGCAGCCCCAGGGGTTCAGAGACCCAGTACTTC. It is translated as CASSPRGSETQYF. The chain carries TRBV5-1 and TRBJ2-5, with a weak D call TRBD1 (6 bases). Germline values: CDR1 SGHRS, CDR2 YFSETQ. The CDR3 is made up of 13 amino acids. The V end was cut by 4 bases, the J end by 4 bases, with 11 bases between.

V is TRBV7-9 and J is TRBJ2-3; D might be TRBD1 (6 bases). Looked up from germline, CDR1 is SEHNR and CDR2 is FQNEAQ (reference sequence). This CDR3 is built from 16 residues. V was cut by 0 bases and J by 6 bases, with 16 bases left in between. CDR3 amino acids: CASSLAEVQGKDTQYF. CDR3 sequence (DNA): TGTGCCAGCAGCTTAGCGGAGGTTCAGGGGAAGGATACGCAGTATTTT. Using reference TRBV7-9 and TRBJ2-3 for the parts outside the CDR3, the full variable domain is DTGVSQNPRHKITKRGQNVTFRCDPISEHNRLYWYRQTLGQGPEFLTYFQNEAQLEKSRLLSDRFSAERPKGSFSTLEIQRTEQGDSAMYLCASSLAEVQGKDTQYFGPGTRLTVL.

V and J are TRBV2 and TRBJ2-3; unclear D gene. The V gene lost 4 bases and the J gene lost 6 bases, with 5 bases spanning the gap. The CDR3 runs 11 residues. CDR1 is SNHLY, CDR2 FYNNEI, per germline. The CDR3 protein is CASSAYDTQYF. Written as DNA, the CDR3 is TGTGCCAGCAGTGCCTATGATACGCAGTATTTT.

This chain links TRBV7-9 with TRBJ2-1; 10 bases match TRBD2. The germline CDR1 and CDR2 sequences are SEHNR and FQNEAQ (reference sequence). CDR3 length: 16 residues. Trimming took 8 bases from V and 6 from J; bases not matched to a gene: 13. The CDR3 sequence is CASPHPTSGDTNEQFF. CDR3 DNA: TGTGCCAGCCCCCATCCCACTAGCGGGGATACCAATGAGCAGTTCTTC.